One sample yielded the 25 T cell receptor beta chains listed below, sequenced in a study of blood T cells in healthy people across ages (dated by TCRdb to about 2015). Library creation used 5' RACE. The sequencer listed for this sample is Illumina HiSeq 2500. A second roughly 6 to 11 cycle PCR used a sample-barcoded 5' primer and a J-beta primer mix. TCRdb passed the public sequencing reads through fastp at Q25 and MiXCR, retaining productive beta sequences. Each entry merges the rows of one CDR3 protein and shows their most common DNA and genes. Present in this sample are about 1.6 million distinct CDR3 sequences, around 35% of which were seen just once. The ten largest clones add up to about 11% of the sample. Input material: blood. The receptors here all came from a woman aged 25 to 39 in good health.

The CDR3 DNA reads TGCAGTGCCCCGGCACGGGGAGTGGGCGGGGAGCTGTTTTTT. Translation gives CSAPARGVGGELFF. J is TRBJ2-2 and V is TRBV20-1; TRBD2 might be the D (5 bases). V was trimmed by 6 bases and J by 7 bases, leaving 18 bases between them. This CDR3 is 14 amino acids long. Germline V lookup: CDR1 DFQATT, CDR2 SNEGSKA (reference sequence).

The chain combines TRBV5-5 with TRBJ1-5; D is perhaps TRBD1 (5 bases). V gave up 1 base and J gave up 0 bases, with 14 bases separating them. Germline lookup yields CDR1 SGHKS and CDR2 YYEKEE (reference sequence). This CDR3 is built from 17 residues. DNA for the CDR3: TGTGCCAGCAGCTTGTCGCTGGGGCAGATTAGCAATCAGCCCCAGCATTTT. It specifies CASSLSLGQISNQPQHF.

This clonotype has just one count. This sequence may be a read error, since a much larger clone differs from it by one base. The chain uses TRBV29-1 and TRBJ2-5; D remains ambiguous. Looked up from germline, CDR1 is SQVTM and CDR2 is ANQGSEA. Trimming removed 3 bases from V and 5 bases from J, with 10 bases in between. This CDR3 is built from 12 residues. The CDR3 DNA follows: TGCAGCGTTGAGCCAACCGGGGAGACCCAGTACTTC. Translating it yields CSVEPTGETQYF.

This clonotype was seen more than once but under ten times. CDR3 nucleotide sequence: TGTGCCAGTGGACAGGGGGGTAGCAATCAGCCCCAGCATTTT. It specifies CASGQGGSNQPQHF. This rearrangement joins TRBV6-6 to TRBJ1-5; 10 nucleotides align to TRBD1. Germline assignment: CDR1 MNHNY and CDR2 SVGAGI (reference sequence). The CDR3 runs 14 residues. V gave up 9 bases and J gave up 0 bases; unmatched junction bases: 2.

This chain uses TRBV9 with TRBJ2-3; TRBD2 matches 7 bases. From germline, CDR1 is SGDLS and CDR2 YYNGEE. V shed 2 bases and J 4 bases; nucleotides not matched to a gene: 10. The CDR3 has 16 amino acids. The CDR3 bases are TGTGCCAGCAGCGTTGGGGGGAGGGCCGAAGCAGATACGCAGTATTTT. The encoded protein is CASSVGGRAEADTQYF.

This clonotype was seen a few times. The V gene is TRBV20-1, the J gene TRBJ1-4; TRBD1 is a possible D gene (6 bases). Germline V gene sequence: CDR1 DFQATT, CDR2 SNEGSKA (reference sequence). Trimming removed 5 bases at V and 8 bases at J, with 21 bases between. The CDR3 sequence is 15 residues long. In DNA, the CDR3 is TGCAGTGCTCCCCCTCTACAGGGAATAGGAGAAAAACTGTTTTTT. It specifies CSAPPLQGIGEKLFF.

The chain links TRBV2 to TRBJ2-1; possibly TRBD1 for D (6 bases). The CDR3 is made up of 14 amino acids. Trimming cost V 4 bases and J 5 bases, with 12 bases left between them. Germline values: CDR1 SNHLY, CDR2 FYNNEI. In DNA, the CDR3 is TGTGCCAGCAGTGGGGGGCTAGCCCACAATGAGCAGTTCTTC. It codes for CASSGGLAHNEQFF.

In regard to this clonotype: One end of the junction is discordant with germline, which a read error may explain. The chain couples TRBV4-1 to TRBJ2-7; the D gene is possibly TRBD1 (5 bases). CDR1 and CDR2 from the germline V gene are MGHRA and YSYEKL. The CDR3 spans 14 residues. The CDR3 is CANSHPGKTYEQYF. The CDR3 DNA sequence: TGCGCCAACAGCCATCCAGGGAAAACTTACGAGCAGTACTTC.

In its sample, this clonotype was seen a few times. This chain links TRBV7-2 with TRBJ2-5, with TRBD1 as a possible D gene (5 bases). CDR3 length equals 15 residues. The V end lost 6 bases, the J end lost 9 bases, and 23 bases lay between the germline ends. Germline CDR1 SGHTA, CDR2 FQGNSA. The CDR3 sequence is CASRHDLDAKGPQYF. DNA for the CDR3: TGTGCCAGCAGACATGACTTAGACGCGAAGGGGCCCCAGTACTTC.

The chain combines TRBV13 with TRBJ2-5, with TRBD1 as a possible D gene (5 bases). The closer fit of TRBJ2-7 to the DNA end suggests the J call may be wrong. There are 16 residues in the CDR3. The germline V gene encodes CDR1 PRHDT and CDR2 FYEKMQ (reference sequence). In DNA, the CDR3 is TGTGCCAGCAGCTTAGCAGGTCCAGGGCTCTCCTACGAGCAGTACTTC. It translates to CASSLAGPGLSYEQYF.

In its sample, this clonotype was seen once. Possible read error: a much larger clone is one base away. This sequence joins TRBV4-1 and TRBJ2-5; D is ambiguous. The DNA end favors TRBJ2-7, so the J call may be wrong. The CDR3 has 13 residues. Germline V gene data show CDR1 as MGHRA and CDR2 as YSYEKL. CDR3 amino acids: CTSSQVGGDEQYF. CDR3 bases: TGCACCAGCAGCCAAGTGGGTGGAGACGAGCAGTACTTC.

This clonotype occurred once. This chain links TRBV20-1 with TRBJ2-1; 7 bases match TRBD2. Germline values: CDR1 DFQATT, CDR2 SNEGSKA (reference sequence). This CDR3 contains 12 residues. The CDR3 here is CSLGLADNEQFF. In DNA form, the CDR3 reads TGCAGCTTGGGTCTAGCGGACAATGAGCAGTTCTTC.

The chain is built from TRBV5-1 and TRBJ2-5; tentatively, D is TRBD1 or TRBD2 (6 bases each). The CDR3 sequence is 16 residues long. Germline CDR1 and CDR2: SGHRS and YFSETQ. V dropped 0 bases and J dropped 0 bases, with 12 bases sitting between them. This CDR3 reads CASSLAGGLYQETQYF. CDR3 DNA: TGCGCCAGCAGCTTGGCCGGGGGCCTGTACCAAGAGACCCAGTACTTC.

The chain recombines TRBV6-2 or TRBV6-3 with TRBJ1-4; maybe TRBD1 (6 bases). Trimming pared 0 bases from V and 7 bases from J, leaving 18 bases between. Germline V CDR1 and CDR2: MNHEY, SVGEGT. CDR3 size: 17 residues. In DNA form, the CDR3 reads TGTGCCAGCAGTTACTCGCATGGAGGGGGAGAAGGTGAAAAACTGTTTTTT. It encodes CASSYSHGGGEGEKLFF.

The chain links TRBV20-1 to TRBJ2-1; 11 positions agree with TRBD2. In germline, CDR1 is DFQATT, CDR2 SNEGSKA (reference sequence). The CDR3 contains 15 residues. The trim removed 6 bases at V and 4 bases at J, leaving 8 bases unmatched. CDR3 in amino acids: CSAQTGTSGYNEQFF. The CDR3 nucleotides read TGCAGTGCCCAGACCGGGACTAGCGGTTACAATGAGCAGTTCTTC.

The rearrangement uses TRBV20-1 and TRBJ2-3; possibly TRBD1 or TRBD2 for D (6 bases each). The CDR3 sequence is 13 residues long. V lost 7 bases to trimming and J lost 6 bases, with 17 bases between them. The germline V gene has CDR1 DFQATT and CDR2 SNEGSKA (reference sequence). The CDR3 protein is CSGRKGGVDTQYF. For the CDR3, the DNA is TGCAGTGGGCGCAAGGGGGGAGTGGATACGCAGTATTTT.

In its sample, this clonotype was seen a few times. The V and J genes are TRBV7-8 and TRBJ2-5; 7 bases agree with TRBD1. CDR3 size: 20 residues. Germline V lookup: CDR1 SGHVS, CDR2 FQNEAQ. V lost 2 bases to trimming and J lost 11 bases; unmatched junction nucleotides: 29. The CDR3 reads CASSLHEGGPRLSGTYGQYF. The CDR3 coding sequence is TGTGCCAGCAGCTTACACGAAGGGGGCCCTAGGTTGAGCGGCACCTACGGGCAGTACTTC.

A note on this clonotype: A junction end diverges from the germline sequence, so it may reflect a read error. V is TRBV6-1 and J is TRBJ2-3; 7 bases line up with TRBD2. The CDR3 is 16 amino acids. Germline assignment: CDR1 MNHNS and CDR2 SASEGT. CDR3 residues: CASREAGFGGTDTQYF. For the CDR3, the DNA is TGTGCCAGCAGGGAAGCGGGGTTTGGGGGCACAGATACGCAGTATTTT.

This rearrangement joins TRBV12-3 or TRBV12-4 to TRBJ1-4; 7 bases are a match to TRBD1. This CDR3 region has 15 residues. V shed 1 base and J 7 bases; nucleotides not matched to a gene: 6. CDR3 sequence (DNA): TGTGCCAGCAGTTTAGACAGGGGCGGTGGTGAAAAACTGTTTTTT. This encodes CASSLDRGGGEKLFF.

This clonotype was seen a few times. CDR3 amino acids: CASSLVLWGTNNNEQFF. Here the CDR3 DNA reads TGTGCCAGCAGCTTAGTCTTGTGGGGGACTAACAACAATGAGCAGTTCTTC. J is TRBJ2-1 and V is TRBV11-2; 7 positions match TRBD2. V lost 1 base, J lost 5 bases, and 11 bases stayed unmatched. Per the germline V gene, CDR1 is SGHAT and CDR2 is FQNNGV. CDR3 length: 17 residues.

A word on this clonotype: One junction end disagrees with the germline gene, perhaps due to a read error. The V and J genes are TRBV12-3 or TRBV12-4 and TRBJ2-2; TRBD1 matches at 10 bases. The CDR3 spans 14 residues. The CDR3 region is CASSSIVRTGGLFF. The CDR3 nucleotides are TGTGCCAGCAGTTCTATAGTCCGGACAGGGGGGCTGTTTTTT.

This rearrangement joins TRBV5-1 to TRBJ1-2; 11 nucleotides agree with TRBD1. The CDR3 contains 17 residues. Germline lookup yields CDR1 SGHRS and CDR2 YFSETQ. After removal of 4 bases from V and 7 bases from J, the junction contained 15 bases not matched to a gene. Here the CDR3 reads CASSLRTGGHLILGYTF. The CDR3 region has the DNA TGCGCCAGCAGCCTAAGGACAGGGGGCCATCTAATCCTTGGCTACACCTTC.

The chain has TRBV20-1 and TRBJ2-3; TRBD2 aligns across 10 bases. Trimming at V came to 6 bases and at J to 5 bases, leaving 8 bases not matched to a gene. The CDR3 is 14 amino acids. Germline-derived CDR1 and CDR2 are DFQATT and SNEGSKA (reference sequence). CDR3 DNA: TGCAGTGCCCCCACTAGCGGGGTGGGAGATACGCAGTATTTT. Protein product: CSAPTSGVGDTQYF.

This clonotype was seen many times. This chain joins TRBV4-2 and TRBJ2-1; TRBD2 might be the D (5 bases). The CDR3 totals 16 residues. Germline V gene sequence: CDR1 LGHNA, CDR2 YNFKEQ. Trimming shortened V by 3 bases and J by 5 bases, and 17 bases separated the two germline ends. The CDR3 loop reads CASSQGDKNGHNEQFF. The CDR3 region has the DNA TGTGCCAGCAGCCAGGGAGACAAAAACGGCCACAATGAGCAGTTCTTC.

The V and J genes are TRBV4-1 and TRBJ2-1, with no clear D. From germline, CDR1 is MGHRA and CDR2 YSYEKL. V shed 1 base and J shed 9 bases, with 7 bases lying between them. This CDR3 is built from 12 residues. The CDR3, as DNA: TGCGCCAGCAGCCAAGTGGGTTTTGAGCAGTTCTTC. The encoded protein is CASSQVGFEQFF.